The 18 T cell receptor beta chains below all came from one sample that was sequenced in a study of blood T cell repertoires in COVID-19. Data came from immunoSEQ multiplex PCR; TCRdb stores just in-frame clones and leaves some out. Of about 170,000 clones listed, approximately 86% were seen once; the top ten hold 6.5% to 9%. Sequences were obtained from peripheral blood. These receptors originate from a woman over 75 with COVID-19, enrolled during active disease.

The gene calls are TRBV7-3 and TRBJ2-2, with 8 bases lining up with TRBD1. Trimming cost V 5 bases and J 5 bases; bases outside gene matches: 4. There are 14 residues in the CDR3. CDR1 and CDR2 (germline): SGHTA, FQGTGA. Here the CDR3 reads CASSVGTGTGELFF. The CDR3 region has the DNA TGTGCCAGCAGCGTGGGGACAGGAACCGGGGAGCTGTTTTTT.

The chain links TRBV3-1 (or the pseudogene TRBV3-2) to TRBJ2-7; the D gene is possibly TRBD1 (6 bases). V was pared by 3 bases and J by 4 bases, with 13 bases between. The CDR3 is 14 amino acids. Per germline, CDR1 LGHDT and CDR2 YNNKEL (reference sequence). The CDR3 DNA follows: TGTGCCAGCAGCCATTGGGACAAACCTTACGAGCAGTACTTC. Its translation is CASSHWDKPYEQYF.

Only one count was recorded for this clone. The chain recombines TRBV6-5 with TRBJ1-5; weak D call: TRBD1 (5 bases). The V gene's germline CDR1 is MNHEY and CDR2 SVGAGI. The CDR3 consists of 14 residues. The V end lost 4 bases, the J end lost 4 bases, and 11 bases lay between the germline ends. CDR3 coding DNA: TGTGCCAGCAGTTCGTGGGGCAGGAATCAGCCCCAGCATTTT. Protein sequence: CASSSWGRNQPQHF.

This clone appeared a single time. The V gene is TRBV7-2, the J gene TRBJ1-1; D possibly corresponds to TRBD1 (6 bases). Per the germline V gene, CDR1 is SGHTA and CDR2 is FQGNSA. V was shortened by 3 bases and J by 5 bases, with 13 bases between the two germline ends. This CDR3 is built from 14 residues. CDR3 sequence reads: CASSFHRAETEAFF. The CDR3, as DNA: TGTGCCAGCAGCTTTCACAGGGCGGAAACTGAAGCTTTCTTT.

This chain's CDR3 is CSASTSEAKLQETQYF. CDR3 in DNA: TGCAGTGCTAGTACTAGCGAGGCGAAGCTCCAAGAGACCCAGTACTTC. The chain employs TRBV20-1 and TRBJ2-5, with 7 bases lining up with TRBD2. V dropped 3 bases and J dropped 1; count of bases not matched to a gene: 11. The CDR3 loop spans 16 amino acids. From germline, CDR1 is DFQATT and CDR2 SNEGSKA (reference sequence).

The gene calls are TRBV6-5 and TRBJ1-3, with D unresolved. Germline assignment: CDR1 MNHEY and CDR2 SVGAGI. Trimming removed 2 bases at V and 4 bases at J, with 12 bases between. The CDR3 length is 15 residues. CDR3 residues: CASSYQRGSGNTIYF. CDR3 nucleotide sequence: TGTGCCAGCAGTTACCAACGCGGCTCCGGAAACACCATATATTTT.

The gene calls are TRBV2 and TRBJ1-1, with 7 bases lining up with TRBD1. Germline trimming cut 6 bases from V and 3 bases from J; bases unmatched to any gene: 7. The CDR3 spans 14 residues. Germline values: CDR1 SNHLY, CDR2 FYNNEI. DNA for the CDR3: TGTGCCAGCAGGTCGGACAGGAGCGACACTGAAGCTTTCTTT. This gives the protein CASRSDRSDTEAFF.

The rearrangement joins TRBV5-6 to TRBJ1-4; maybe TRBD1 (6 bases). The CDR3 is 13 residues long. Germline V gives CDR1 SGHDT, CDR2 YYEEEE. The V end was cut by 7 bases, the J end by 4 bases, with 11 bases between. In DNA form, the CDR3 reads TGTGCCAGCCGAGGACAGATTAATGAAAAACTGTTTTTT. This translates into CASRGQINEKLFF.

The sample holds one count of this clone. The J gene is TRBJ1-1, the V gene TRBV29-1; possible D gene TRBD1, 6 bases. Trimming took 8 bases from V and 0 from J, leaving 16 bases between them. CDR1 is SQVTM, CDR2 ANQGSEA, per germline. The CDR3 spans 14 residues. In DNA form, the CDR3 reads TGCAGCATTCGGGAGGGACAAGTGAACACTGAAGCTTTCTTT. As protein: CSIREGQVNTEAFF.

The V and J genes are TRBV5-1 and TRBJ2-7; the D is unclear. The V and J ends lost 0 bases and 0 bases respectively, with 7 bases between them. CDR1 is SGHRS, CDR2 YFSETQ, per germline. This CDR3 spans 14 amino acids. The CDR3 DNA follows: TGCGCCAGCAGCTTGGCAGGAAACTCCTACGAGCAGTACTTC. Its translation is CASSLAGNSYEQYF. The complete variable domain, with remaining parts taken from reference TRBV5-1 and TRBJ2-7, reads KAGVTQTPRYLIKTRGQQVTLSCSPISGHRSVSWYQQTPGQGLQFLFEYFSETQRNKGNFPGRFSGRQFSNSRSEMNVSTLELGDSALYLCASSLAGNSYEQYFGPGTRLTVT.

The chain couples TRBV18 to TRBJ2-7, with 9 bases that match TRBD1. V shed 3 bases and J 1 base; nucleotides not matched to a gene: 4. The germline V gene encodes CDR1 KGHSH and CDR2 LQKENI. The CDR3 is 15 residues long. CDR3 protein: CASSPSDRGSYEQYF. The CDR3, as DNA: TGTGCCAGCTCACCCTCCGACAGGGGGTCCTACGAGCAGTACTTC.

CDR3 protein: CASSISGLYNTQYF. CDR3 coding DNA: TGTGCCAGTAGTATATCCGGACTGTACAATACGCAGTATTTT. V usage is TRBV19 and J usage is TRBJ2-3; possibly TRBD2 for D (5 bases). In germline, CDR1 is LNHDA, CDR2 SQIVND (reference sequence). This CDR3 is 14 amino acids long. The ends were cut back, 2 bases at V and 7 bases at J, with 13 bases in the middle.

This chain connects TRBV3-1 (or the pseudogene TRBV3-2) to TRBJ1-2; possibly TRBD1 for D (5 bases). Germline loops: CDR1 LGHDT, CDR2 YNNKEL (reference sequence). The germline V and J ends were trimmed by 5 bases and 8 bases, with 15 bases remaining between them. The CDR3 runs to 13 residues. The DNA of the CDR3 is TGTGCCAGCAGCACTCCCGACAGTCAGGGCTACACCTTC. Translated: CASSTPDSQGYTF.

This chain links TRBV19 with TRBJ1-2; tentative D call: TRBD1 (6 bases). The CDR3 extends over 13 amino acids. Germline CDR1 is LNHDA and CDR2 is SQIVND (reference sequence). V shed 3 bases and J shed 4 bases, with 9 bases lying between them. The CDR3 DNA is TGTGCCAGTAGTATGGACAGATTCTATGGCTACACCTTC. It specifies CASSMDRFYGYTF. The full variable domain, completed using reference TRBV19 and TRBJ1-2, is DGGITQSPKYLFRKEGQNVTLSCEQNLNHDAMYWYRQDPGQGLRLIYYSQIVNDFQKGDIAEGYSVSREKKESFPLTVTSAQKNPTAFYLCASSMDRFYGYTFGSGTRLTVV.

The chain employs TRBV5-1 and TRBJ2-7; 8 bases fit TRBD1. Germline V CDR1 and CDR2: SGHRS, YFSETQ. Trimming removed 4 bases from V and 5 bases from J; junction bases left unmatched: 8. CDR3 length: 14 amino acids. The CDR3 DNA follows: TGCGCCAGCAGCCTTTGGACAGGGAACGACGAGCAGTACTTC. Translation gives CASSLWTGNDEQYF.

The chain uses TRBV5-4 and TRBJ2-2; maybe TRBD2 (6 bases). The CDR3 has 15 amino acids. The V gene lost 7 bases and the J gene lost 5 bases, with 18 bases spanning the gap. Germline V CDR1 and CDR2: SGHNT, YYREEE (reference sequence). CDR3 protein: CASAVYGDWTGELFF. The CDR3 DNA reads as TGTGCCAGCGCTGTCTATGGGGACTGGACCGGGGAGCTGTTTTTT.

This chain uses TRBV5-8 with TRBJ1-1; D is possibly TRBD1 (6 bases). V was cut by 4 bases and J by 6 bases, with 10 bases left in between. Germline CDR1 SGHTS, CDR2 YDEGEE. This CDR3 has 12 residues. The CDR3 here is CASSRRQAEAFF. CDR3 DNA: TGTGCCAGCAGCCGACGACAGGCTGAAGCTTTCTTT.

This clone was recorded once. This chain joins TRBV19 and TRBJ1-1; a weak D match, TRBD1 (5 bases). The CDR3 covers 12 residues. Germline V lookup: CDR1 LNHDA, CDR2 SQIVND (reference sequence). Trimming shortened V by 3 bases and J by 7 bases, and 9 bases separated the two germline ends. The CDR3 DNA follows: TGTGCCAGTAGTATGAGCAGGGTTGAAGCTTTCTTT. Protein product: CASSMSRVEAFF.